Following are 2 T cell receptor beta chains from one sample sequenced in a study of shared clonotypes between healthy human individuals. TCRdb keeps only in-frame clones here, not all; method: immunoSEQ multiplex PCR. The sample lists 400,000 to 500,000 clones; roughly 78% were seen once. The sample consisted of PBMCs. The source of these receptors is a woman in her thirties or forties in good health. Some clones in this sample may be carry-over from other donors' samples.

The chain employs TRBV10-3 and TRBJ2-3, with 7 bases that match TRBD1. Looked up from germline, CDR1 is ENHRY and CDR2 is SYGVKD. V lost 0 bases and J lost 2; bases outside the gene matches: 8. This CDR3 spans 17 amino acids. CDR3: CAISESGTGAATDTQYF. The CDR3 DNA follows: TGTGCCATCAGTGAGTCAGGCACAGGGGCCGCCACAGATACGCAGTATTTT.

The chain combines TRBV29-1 with TRBJ2-4; TRBD1 matches at 9 bases. CDR3 length: 13 residues. The trim removed 1 base at V and 9 bases at J, leaving 4 bases unmatched. Germline CDR1 and CDR2: SQVTM and ANQGSEA. The CDR3 spells CSVEAGQGRIQYF. The CDR3 bases are TGCAGCGTTGAAGCGGGACAGGGACGCATTCAGTACTTC.